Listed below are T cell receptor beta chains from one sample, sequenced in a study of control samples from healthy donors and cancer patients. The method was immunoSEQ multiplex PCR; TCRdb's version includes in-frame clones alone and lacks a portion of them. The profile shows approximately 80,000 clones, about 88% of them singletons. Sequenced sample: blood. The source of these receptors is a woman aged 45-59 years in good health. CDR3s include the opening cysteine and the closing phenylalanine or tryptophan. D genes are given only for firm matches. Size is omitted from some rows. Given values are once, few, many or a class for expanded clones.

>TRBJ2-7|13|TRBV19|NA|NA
TGTGCCAGTAGTATACCGGGGCCATACGAGCAGTACTTC
CASSIPGPYEQYF
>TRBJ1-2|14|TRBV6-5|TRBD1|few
TGTGCCAGCAGCCTCGACGACAGGGCCTATGGCTACACCTTC
CASSLDDRAYGYTF
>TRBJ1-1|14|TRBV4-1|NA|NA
TGCGCCAGCAGCCACGCACAGGATGGTACTGAAGCTTTCTTT
CASSHAQDGTEAFF
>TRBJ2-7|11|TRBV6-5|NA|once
TGTGCCACCAAGGGTCCTTACGAGCAGTACTTC
CATKGPYEQYF
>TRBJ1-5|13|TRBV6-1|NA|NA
TGTGCCAGCAGTGACCGGGAGCATCAGCCCCAGCATTTT
CASSDREHQPQHF
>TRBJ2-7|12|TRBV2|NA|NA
TGTGCCAGCAGCTTTAGCTCCTACGAGCAGTACTTC
CASSFSSYEQYF
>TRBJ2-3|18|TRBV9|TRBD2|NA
TGTGCCAGCAGCGTAAACTTCCGGCTAGCGGGGGGCCTAGATACGCAGTATTTT
CASSVNFRLAGGLDTQYF
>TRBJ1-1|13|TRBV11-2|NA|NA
TGTGCCAGCAGTAATGGACCGACCACTGAAGCTTTCTTT
CASSNGPTTEAFF
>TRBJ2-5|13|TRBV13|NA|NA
TGTGCCAGCAGCTTAGGTCCCCAAGAGACCCAGTACTTC
CASSLGPQETQYF
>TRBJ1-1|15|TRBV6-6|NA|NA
TGTGCCAGCAGTTATGTTTTGGGAGGGAACACTGAAGCTTTCTTT
CASSYVLGGNTEAFF
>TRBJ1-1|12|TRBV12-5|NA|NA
TGTGCTAGTGGGGGGATGAGGGGCGAAGCTTTCTTT
CASGGMRGEAFF
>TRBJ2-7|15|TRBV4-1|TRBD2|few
TGCGCCAGCAGCCAAGATAAACTAGCGGGGGTTCAGCAGTACTTC
CASSQDKLAGVQQYF
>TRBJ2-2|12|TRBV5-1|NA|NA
TGCGCCAGCGCGCGCCTTACCGGGGAGCTGTTTTTT
CASARLTGELFF
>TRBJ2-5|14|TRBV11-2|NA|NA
TGTGCCAGCAGCTTGGGGGGCGGGACGGAGACCCAGTACTTC
CASSLGGGTETQYF
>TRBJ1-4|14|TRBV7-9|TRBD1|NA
TGTGCCAGCAGCTTGGGGACAGGGAGTGAAAAACTGTTTTTT
CASSLGTGSEKLFF
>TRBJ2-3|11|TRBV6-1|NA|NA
TGTGCCAGCAGTGAACAGTATACGCAGTATTTT
CASSEQYTQYF
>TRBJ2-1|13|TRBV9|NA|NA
TGTGCCAGCAGCGTAGGGAGGGGGGATGAGCAGTTCTTC
CASSVGRGDEQFF
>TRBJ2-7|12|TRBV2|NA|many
TGTGCCAGCAGTGAACTTATCTACGAGCAGTACTTC
CASSELIYEQYF
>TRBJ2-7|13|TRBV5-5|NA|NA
TGTGCCAGCAGCTTGCAGAGCTCCTACGAGCAGTACTTC
CASSLQSSYEQYF
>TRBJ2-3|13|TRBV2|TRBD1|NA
TGTGCCAGCAGTTACGGACAGGAGGATACGCAGTATTTT
CASSYGQEDTQYF
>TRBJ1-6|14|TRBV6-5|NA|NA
TGTGCCAGCAGTTTCTCGTCAGGCAATTCACCCCTCCACTTT
CASSFSSGNSPLHF
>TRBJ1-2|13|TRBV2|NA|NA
TGTGCCAGCAGTGAGAGGGAAGTCTATGGCTACACCTTC
CASSEREVYGYTF
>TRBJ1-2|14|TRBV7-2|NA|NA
TGTGCCAGCAGCTTGACGAGGACAGACTATGGCTACACCTTC
CASSLTRTDYGYTF
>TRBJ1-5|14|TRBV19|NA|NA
TGTGCCAGTAGTATTATGGGGGCGAGGCAGCCCCAGCATTTT
CASSIMGARQPQHF
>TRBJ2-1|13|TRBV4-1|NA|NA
TGCGCCAGCAGCCAAGGTAGGAACGATGAGCAGTTCTTC
CASSQGRNDEQFF
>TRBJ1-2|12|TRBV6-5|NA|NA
TGTGCCAGCGGGGGGTTTAACTATGGCTACACCTTC
CASGGFNYGYTF
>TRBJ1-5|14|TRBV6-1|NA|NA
TGTGCCAGCAGTGAATATGATAGCAATCAGCCCCAGCATTTT
CASSEYDSNQPQHF
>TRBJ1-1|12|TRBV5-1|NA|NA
TGCGCCAGCAGCTTCGGGGGCACTGAAGCTTTCTTT
CASSFGGTEAFF
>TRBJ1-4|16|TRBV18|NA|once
TGTGCCAGCTCACTCCGGGACACCTCCAAATTAGGAAAACTGTTTTTT
CASSLRDTSKLGKLFF
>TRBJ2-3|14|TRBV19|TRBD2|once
TGTGCCAGTATGGCTAGCGGGGGGCGCTATACGCAGTATTTT
CASMASGGRYTQYF
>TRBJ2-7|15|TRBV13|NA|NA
TGTGCCAGCAGCCTCAGAGTCCGGAGCTCCTACGAGCAGTACTTC
CASSLRVRSSYEQYF
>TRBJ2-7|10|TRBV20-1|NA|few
TGCAGTGCCATGCGAGATGGGCAGTACTTC
CSAMRDGQYF
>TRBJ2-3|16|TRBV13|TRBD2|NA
TGTGCCAGCAGCTCGGGACTAGCGGATAGCACAGATACGCAGTATTTT
CASSSGLADSTDTQYF
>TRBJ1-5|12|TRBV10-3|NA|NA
TGTGCCATCGGGCCGAAAAACCAGCCCCAGCATTTT
CAIGPKNQPQHF
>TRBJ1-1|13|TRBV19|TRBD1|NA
TGTGCCAGTAGTATAGGGACAGGCTATGAAGCTTTCTTT
CASSIGTGYEAFF
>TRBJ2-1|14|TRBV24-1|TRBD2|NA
TGTGCCACCAGTACTAGCGGGGGATCCAATGAGCAGTTCTTC
CATSTSGGSNEQFF
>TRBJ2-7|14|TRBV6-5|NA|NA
TGTGCCAGCAGGTACGGGGACGGACCCTACGAGCAGTACTTC
CASRYGDGPYEQYF
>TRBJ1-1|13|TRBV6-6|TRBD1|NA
TGTGCCAGCAACAGGGGAGTCAACACTGAAGCTTTCTTT
CASNRGVNTEAFF
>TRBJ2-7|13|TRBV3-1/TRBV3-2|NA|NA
TGTGCCAGCAGCCCGGACAGCCTTAGGGGGCAGTACTTC
CASSPDSLRGQYF
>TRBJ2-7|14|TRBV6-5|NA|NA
TGTGCCAGCAGACTAGACTCCTCGGGCTACGAGCAGTACTTC
CASRLDSSGYEQYF
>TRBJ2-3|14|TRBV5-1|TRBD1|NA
TGCGCCAGCAGCCTATTCCAGGGGGCAGATACGCAGTATTTT
CASSLFQGADTQYF
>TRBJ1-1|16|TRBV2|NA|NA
TGTGCCAGCAGTGATCAGGGTTTGTACTTTAACACTGAAGCTTTCTTT
CASSDQGLYFNTEAFF
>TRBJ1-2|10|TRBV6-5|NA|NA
TGTGCCAGCAGGGCAGGTGGCTTCACCTTC
CASRAGGFTF
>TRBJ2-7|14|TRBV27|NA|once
TGTGCCAGCAGTTTAAGTTATGGGACACTTGTTCAGTACTTC
CASSLSYGTLVQYF
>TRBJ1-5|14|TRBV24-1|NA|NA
TGTGCCACCAGAGTCACAGGGTTCAATCAGCCCCAGCATTTT
CATRVTGFNQPQHF
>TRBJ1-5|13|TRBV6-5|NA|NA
TGTGCCAGCAGAGTGGGCTCAAATCAGCCCCAGCATTTT
CASRVGSNQPQHF
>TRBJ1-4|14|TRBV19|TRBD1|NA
TGTGCCAGTAGTCCAGGACAGGGAAGAGAAAAACTGTTTTTT
CASSPGQGREKLFF
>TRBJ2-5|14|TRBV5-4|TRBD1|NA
TGTGCCAGCAGCCTGACAGGGCAGGGGGAGACCCAGTACTTC
CASSLTGQGETQYF
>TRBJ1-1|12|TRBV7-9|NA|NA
TGTGCCAGCAGCTTAGCCCCAAGGGGAGCTTTCTTT
CASSLAPRGAFF
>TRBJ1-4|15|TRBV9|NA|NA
TGTGCCAGCAGCGTAGAGGGCTTAACTAATGAAAAACTGTTTTTT
CASSVEGLTNEKLFF
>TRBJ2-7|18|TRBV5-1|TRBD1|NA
TGCGCCAGCAGCTCGGGACAGTTTAGTCTAGTGGGAAGCTACGAGCAGTACTTC
CASSSGQFSLVGSYEQYF
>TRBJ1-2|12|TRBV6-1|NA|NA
TGTGCCAGCAGTGAGGCAGAGTATGGCTACACCTTC
CASSEAEYGYTF
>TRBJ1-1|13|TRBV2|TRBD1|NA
TGTGCCAGCAACAAAGGGGGCGAGCCTGAAGCTTTCTTT
CASNKGGEPEAFF
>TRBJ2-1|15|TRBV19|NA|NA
TGTGCCAGTATCAAAGTAGGGGGCTCCTACAATGAGCAGTTCTTC
CASIKVGGSYNEQFF
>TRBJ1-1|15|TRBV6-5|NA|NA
TGTGCCAGCAGCCCCAGGTCGGCTAAGAACACTGAAGCTTTCTTT
CASSPRSAKNTEAFF
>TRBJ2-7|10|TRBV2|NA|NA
TGTGCCAGCAGACTGGGCGAGCAGTACTTC
CASRLGEQYF
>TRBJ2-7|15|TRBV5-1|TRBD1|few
TGCGCCAGCAGCCCCGTCGCAGGGGGATCCTACGAGCAGTACTTC
CASSPVAGGSYEQYF
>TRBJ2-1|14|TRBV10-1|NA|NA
TGCGCCAGCAGTGCCCTAGCTAAGGGAAATGAGCAGTTCTTC
CASSALAKGNEQFF
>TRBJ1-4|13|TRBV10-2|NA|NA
TGCGCCAGCTTACGAGGGGCGGACGAAAAACTGTTTTTT
CASLRGADEKLFF